A single sample gave rise to the 27 T cell receptor beta chains below, sequenced in a study of blood T cell repertoires in COVID-19. Here immunoSEQ multiplex PCR was the method, and the copy in TCRdb shows in-frame clones only, minus some. The data hold 120,000 to 150,000 clones, with roughly 90% observed a single time. Source material: peripheral blood. The receptors shown here come from a human donor with COVID-19, enrolled during active disease. The donor label of this sample is uncertain.

The chain carries TRBV28 and TRBJ2-5, with 8 bases matching TRBD1. CDR3 size: 14 residues. The germline V gene encodes CDR1 MDHEN and CDR2 SYDVKM. V shed 3 bases and J 5 bases; nucleotides not matched to a gene: 5. The CDR3 nucleotides are TGTGCCAGCAGTTTGGGCTGGACAGGGGAGACCCAGTACTTC. It specifies CASSLGWTGETQYF.

This clone was detected only a few times. The chain carries TRBV11-3 and TRBJ2-1; weak D call: TRBD2 (5 bases). Germline CDR1 SGHNT, CDR2 YENEEA. CDR3 length equals 14 residues. V was clipped by 4 bases and J by 6 bases, with 13 bases between them. The DNA for the CDR3 is TGTGCCAGCAGCTCAGGACTGCGCCGCAATGAGCAGTTCTTC. This translates into CASSSGLRRNEQFF.

The chain links TRBV10-3 to TRBJ2-6; TRBD2 might be the D (5 bases). Trimming cost V 6 bases and J 0 bases, with 12 bases left between them. The CDR3 sequence is 16 residues long. CDR1 ENHRY and CDR2 SYGVKD come from the germline V gene. The CDR3 loop is CAIRGDGRSGANVLTF. CDR3 coding DNA: TGTGCCATCAGGGGAGACGGCCGCTCTGGGGCCAACGTCCTGACTTTC.

V gene TRBV5-5 combines with J gene TRBJ2-5; 12 bases match TRBD2. This CDR3 comprises 20 residues. V shed 0 bases and J 4 bases; nucleotides not matched to a gene: 16. Germline loops: CDR1 SGHKS, CDR2 YYEKEE (reference sequence). The CDR3 reads CASSLVFHSTSGGGRETQYF. The CDR3 DNA reads as TGTGCCAGCAGCTTGGTTTTCCATTCGACTAGCGGGGGAGGGAGAGAGACCCAGTACTTC.

The genes are TRBV7-9 and TRBJ2-5; 10 nucleotides match TRBD2. The CDR3 is made up of 16 amino acids. Germline loops: CDR1 SEHNR, CDR2 FQNEAQ (reference sequence). J lost 2 bases, V lost 5 bases, and 8 bases had no gene match. CDR3 region: CASSGPSGGAQETQYF. CDR3 DNA sequence: TGTGCCAGCAGCGGACCGAGCGGGGGGGCACAAGAGACCCAGTACTTC.

V usage is TRBV11-3 and J usage is TRBJ2-3, with TRBD2 matching 7 bases. V was clipped by 2 bases and J by 5 bases; unmatched bases: 10. Per the germline V gene, CDR1 is SGHNT and CDR2 is YENEEA. The CDR3 is 16 amino acids. This CDR3 is CASSLSLAGAGDTQYF. The CDR3 DNA follows: TGTGCCAGCAGCTTATCGCTTGCGGGAGCAGGAGATACGCAGTATTTT.

This rearrangement joins TRBV27 to TRBJ1-2; D might be TRBD1 (5 bases). With 4 bases removed from V and 5 bases from J, the gap between germline ends came to 20 bases. Germline-derived CDR1 and CDR2 are MNHEY and SMNVEV (reference sequence). The CDR3 is made up of 16 amino acids. The CDR3 spells CASSSGQGRLLYGYTF. DNA for the CDR3: TGTGCCAGCAGTTCCGGACAAGGAAGACTTTTGTATGGCTACACCTTC.

V and J are TRBV28 and TRBJ2-1; 9 bases agree with TRBD2. J was trimmed by 6 bases and V by 2 bases; bases with no gene match: 5. The CDR3 has 15 residues. The germline CDR1 and CDR2 sequences are MDHEN and SYDVKM. The CDR3 loop is CASSLAGGPFNEQFF. The CDR3 DNA reads TGTGCCAGCAGTTTAGCGGGAGGGCCGTTCAATGAGCAGTTCTTC.

V is TRBV13 and J is TRBJ2-5; TRBD2 agrees at 12 bases. The CDR3 loop spans 16 amino acids. Germline V gene data show CDR1 as PRHDT and CDR2 as FYEKMQ (reference sequence). V lost 1 base and J lost 5; bases outside the gene matches: 5. This CDR3 reads CASSLVLAGGTETQYF. DNA of the CDR3: TGTGCCAGCAGCTTAGTACTAGCGGGAGGTACGGAGACCCAGTACTTC.

CDR3 in DNA: TGTGCCACCAGCAGACTCCGAGGGACAGGGGCGAGCAATCAGCCCCAGCATTTT. Its translation: CATSRLRGTGASNQPQHF. The chain recombines TRBV15 with TRBJ1-5; TRBD1 matches 10 bases. From germline, CDR1 is LNHNV and CDR2 YYDKDF (reference sequence). The trim removed 2 bases at V and 1 base at J, leaving 8 bases unmatched. The CDR3 has 18 residues. The full variable domain, its missing parts supplied by reference TRBV15 and TRBJ1-5, is DAMVIQNPRYQVTQFGKPVTLSCSQTLNHNVMYWYQQKSSQAPKLLFHYYDKDFNNEADTPDNFQSRRPNTSFCFLDIRSPGLGDTAMYLCATSRLRGTGASNQPQHFGDGTRLSIL.

The genes are TRBV18 and TRBJ1-2; 7 nucleotides align to TRBD1. Germline loops: CDR1 KGHSH, CDR2 LQKENI. The CDR3 loop spans 14 amino acids. V shed 6 bases, J shed 4 bases, and the junction held 8 bases outside the gene matches. CDR3 DNA: TGTGCCAGCTCTCCAGTCAAGGGGGCCTATGGCTACACCTTC. Protein: CASSPVKGAYGYTF.

The chain combines TRBV9 with TRBJ1-2, with D possibly matching TRBD1 (6 bases). This CDR3 is 14 amino acids long. In germline, CDR1 is SGDLS, CDR2 YYNGEE. V lost 5 bases, J lost 3 bases, and 14 bases lay in between. CDR3 sequence: CASSPGEGYYGYTF. The CDR3 DNA is TGTGCCAGCAGTCCAGGGGAGGGGTACTATGGCTACACCTTC.

The rearrangement joins TRBV10-3 to TRBJ1-5; 7 bases match TRBD1. The length of the CDR3 is 13 residues. Germline V gene data show CDR1 as ENHRY and CDR2 as SYGVKD. Trimming at V came to 10 bases and at J to 2 bases, leaving 5 bases not matched to a gene. DNA for the CDR3: TGTGCCACCCGTACAGGGGGCAATCAGCCCCAGCATTTT. This gives the protein CATRTGGNQPQHF.

This clone was seen once. The rearrangement links TRBV5-5 to TRBJ2-3; 7 nucleotides line up with TRBD1. The junction had 8 bases not matched to a gene; V was cut back by 4 bases and J by 3 bases. Germline V lookup: CDR1 SGHKS, CDR2 YYEKEE (reference sequence). The CDR3 has 15 residues. The CDR3 here is CASSTDRVGTDTQYF. The CDR3, as DNA: TGTGCCAGCAGCACCGACAGGGTCGGGACAGATACGCAGTATTTT.

This chain uses TRBV3-1 (or the pseudogene TRBV3-2) with TRBJ1-3, with 7 bases matching TRBD1. The CDR3 extends over 15 amino acids. The V and J ends lost 5 bases and 0 bases, in that order; junction bases with no gene match: 4. Germline loops: CDR1 LGHDT, CDR2 YNNKEL (reference sequence). In DNA form, the CDR3 reads TGTGCCAGCAGCGGACGGGACAGCTCTGGAAACACCATATATTTT. This gives the protein CASSGRDSSGNTIYF.

This rearrangement joins TRBV7-9 to TRBJ2-5, with D possibly matching TRBD1 (5 bases). Per germline, CDR1 SEHNR and CDR2 FQNEAQ (reference sequence). Deletions cut 1 base from V and 5 bases from J, with 14 bases between. The CDR3 has 15 amino acids. In DNA, the CDR3 is TGTGCCAGCAGCTTAGGTCTGCAGGGTCAGGAGACCCAGTACTTC. Translated, it gives CASSLGLQGQETQYF.

The chain uses TRBV29-1 and TRBJ2-5; D is undetermined. The CDR3 length is 11 residues. Germline values: CDR1 SQVTM, CDR2 ANQGSEA. V lost 5 bases, J lost 1 base, and 5 bases lay in between. CDR3 DNA sequence: TGCAGCGTTAGCCTCCAAGAGACCCAGTACTTC. The encoded protein is CSVSLQETQYF.

This chain links TRBV18 with TRBJ1-1, with D unresolved. Germline-derived CDR1 and CDR2 are KGHSH and LQKENI. Deletions cut 4 bases from V and 0 bases from J, with 9 bases between. This CDR3 contains 14 residues. The chain's CDR3 is CASSLASMNTEAFF. The DNA of the CDR3 is TGTGCCAGCTCACTTGCCAGTATGAACACTGAAGCTTTCTTT. Supplemented by reference TRBV18 and TRBJ1-1, the full variable domain reads NAGVMQNPRHLVRRRGQEARLRCSPMKGHSHVYWYRQLPEEGLKFMVYLQKENIIDESGMPKERFSAEFPKEGPSILRIQQVVRGDSAAYFCASSLASMNTEAFFGQGTRLTVV.

The chain joins TRBV19 to TRBJ2-1, with 10 bases lining up with TRBD2. J was trimmed by 6 bases and V by 3 bases; bases with no gene match: 2. The germline V gene encodes CDR1 LNHDA and CDR2 SQIVND (reference sequence). The CDR3 has 14 amino acids. The CDR3 reads CASSISSGSNEQFF. The CDR3, as DNA: TGTGCCAGTAGTATTTCTAGCGGGAGCAATGAGCAGTTCTTC.

There are many counts of this clone. The chain employs TRBV7-2 and TRBJ2-7; TRBD2 matches at 9 bases. Per germline, CDR1 SGHTA and CDR2 FQGNSA. V trimming: 0 bases; J trimming: 1 base; junction bases outside the gene matches: 10. This CDR3 comprises 18 residues. The CDR3 reads CASSLAILAGDFSYEQYF. Written as DNA, the CDR3 is TGTGCCAGCAGCTTAGCGATACTAGCGGGCGATTTTTCCTACGAGCAGTACTTC.

This chain connects TRBV30 to TRBJ2-3; D perhaps matches TRBD1 (7 bases). V dropped 3 bases and J dropped 2 bases, with 12 bases sitting between them. There are 14 residues in the CDR3. Germline-derived CDR1 and CDR2 are GTSNPN and SVGIG (reference sequence). The CDR3 protein is CAWRRDSYTDTQYF. DNA for the CDR3: TGTGCCTGGAGGCGGGACAGCTACACAGATACGCAGTATTTT.

V is TRBV5-1 and J is TRBJ2-1, with 14 bases aligning to TRBD2. Trimming removed 4 bases from V and 4 bases from J; junction bases left unmatched: 4. The CDR3 loop spans 16 amino acids. Germline CDR1 and CDR2: SGHRS and YFSETQ. The CDR3 nucleotides read TGCGCCAGCAGCCCGACTAGCGGGGGGGTTTACAATGAGCAGTTCTTC. This gives the protein CASSPTSGGVYNEQFF.

The gene calls are TRBV7-9 and TRBJ2-3; 9 bases line up with TRBD2. Trimming took 7 bases from V and 2 from J; bases not matched to a gene: 4. CDR1 and CDR2 from the germline V gene are SEHNR and FQNEAQ (reference sequence). This CDR3 contains 14 residues. Here the CDR3 DNA reads TGTGCCAGCACCCTAGCGGGGTTCACAGATACGCAGTATTTT. Encoded protein: CASTLAGFTDTQYF. Complete variable domain (other parts from reference TRBV7-9 and TRBJ2-3): DTGVSQNPRHKITKRGQNVTFRCDPISEHNRLYWYRQTLGQGPEFLTYFQNEAQLEKSRLLSDRFSAERPKGSFSTLEIQRTEQGDSAMYLCASTLAGFTDTQYFGPGTRLTVL.

The rearrangement joins TRBV30 to TRBJ1-2; D remains unclear. Germline V gives CDR1 GTSNPN, CDR2 SVGIG (reference sequence). The CDR3 length is 13 residues. Trimming took 1 base from V and 6 from J, leaving 12 bases between them. CDR3 DNA sequence: TGTGCCTGGAGTGGTCAGGTCCTGCATGGCTACACCTTC. This encodes CAWSGQVLHGYTF.

V usage is TRBV11-3 and J usage is TRBJ2-1, with D perhaps matching TRBD2 (6 bases). Germline V lookup: CDR1 SGHNT, CDR2 YENEEA. Deletions cut 3 bases from V and 2 bases from J, with 8 bases between. This CDR3 contains 14 residues. The CDR3 loop is CASSFSGAYNEQFF. In nucleotides, the CDR3 is TGTGCCAGCAGCTTTTCGGGGGCCTACAATGAGCAGTTCTTC.

The chain joins TRBV10-1 to TRBJ2-5, with D maybe TRBD1 (5 bases). V was shortened by 6 bases and J by 2 bases, with 10 bases between the two germline ends. Germline V gene data show CDR1 as WNHNN and CDR2 as SYGVQD (reference sequence). The CDR3 is 13 residues long. The CDR3 spells CASSMTVQETQYF. The CDR3 region has the DNA TGCGCCAGCAGCATGACAGTTCAAGAGACCCAGTACTTC.

The chain uses TRBV27 and TRBJ2-5, with 9 bases matching TRBD1. Germline values: CDR1 MNHEY, CDR2 SMNVEV (reference sequence). Losses at the gene ends were 5 bases for V and 5 bases for J; bases not matched to a gene: 15. The CDR3 totals 17 residues. CDR3 amino acids: CASSAQEGQGSGETQYF. CDR3 DNA sequence: TGTGCCAGCAGTGCCCAGGAAGGACAGGGGAGCGGGGAGACCCAGTACTTC.